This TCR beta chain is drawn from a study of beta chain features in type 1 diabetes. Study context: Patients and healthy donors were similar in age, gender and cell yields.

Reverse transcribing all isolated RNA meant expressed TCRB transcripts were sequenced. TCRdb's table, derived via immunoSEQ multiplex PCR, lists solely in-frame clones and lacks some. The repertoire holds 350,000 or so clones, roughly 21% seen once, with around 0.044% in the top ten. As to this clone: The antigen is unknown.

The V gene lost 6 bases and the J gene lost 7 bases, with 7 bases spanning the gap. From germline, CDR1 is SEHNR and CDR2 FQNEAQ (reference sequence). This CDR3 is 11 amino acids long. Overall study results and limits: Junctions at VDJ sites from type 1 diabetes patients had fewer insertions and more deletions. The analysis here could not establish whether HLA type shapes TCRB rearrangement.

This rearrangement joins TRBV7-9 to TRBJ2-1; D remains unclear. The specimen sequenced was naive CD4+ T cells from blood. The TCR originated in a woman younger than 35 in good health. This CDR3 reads CASRLVNEQFF. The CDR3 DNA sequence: TGTGCCAGCAGGCTAGTAAATGAGCAGTTCTTC.